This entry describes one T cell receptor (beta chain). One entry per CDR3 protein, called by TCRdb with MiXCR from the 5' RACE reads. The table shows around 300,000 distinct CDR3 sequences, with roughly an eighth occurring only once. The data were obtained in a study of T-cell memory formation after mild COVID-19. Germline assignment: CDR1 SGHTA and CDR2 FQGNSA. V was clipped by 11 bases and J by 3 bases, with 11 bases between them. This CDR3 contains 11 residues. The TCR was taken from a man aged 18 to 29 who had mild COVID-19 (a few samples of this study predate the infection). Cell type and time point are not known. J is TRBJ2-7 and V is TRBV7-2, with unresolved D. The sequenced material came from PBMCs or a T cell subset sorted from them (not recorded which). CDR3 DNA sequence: TGTGCCGTTGGGTCTAGCTACGAGCAGTACTTC. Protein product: CAVGSSYEQYF.